A selection of T cell receptor beta chains follows, all from one sample in a study of blood T cells in healthy people across ages. One entry per CDR3 protein results from TCRdb running MiXCR on the 5' RACE reads. The sample contains some 1.5 million distinct CDR3 sequences, 28% of which appear only once. Sequencing used blood. These receptors came from a woman in her 30s in good health. CDR3s include the opening cysteine and the closing phenylalanine or tryptophan. Each record gives: J gene, clone size, V gene, D gene, CDR3 protein, CDR3 DNA. D genes are given only for firm matches. A clone size is listed for some rows: how often the clone was seen (once, few, many), or a class if it is expanded.

j_gene: TRBJ2-4; abundance: many; v_gene: TRBV11-2; d_gene: -; CDR3aa: CASSSHFQDSLAKNIQYF; CDR3nt: TGTGCCAGCAGCTCCCACTTTCAGGACAGTTTAGCCAAAAACATTCAGTACTTC
j_gene: TRBJ2-1; abundance: -; v_gene: TRBV6-6; d_gene: -; CDR3aa: CASSYRGLVSYNEQFF; CDR3nt: TGTGCCAGCAGTTATCGGGGACTCGTCTCCTACAATGAGCAGTTCTTC
j_gene: TRBJ2-5; abundance: -; v_gene: TRBV28; d_gene: -; CDR3aa: CASSPSRTDETQYF; CDR3nt: TGTGCCAGTTCCCCGTCCCGCACGGATGAGACCCAGTACTTC
j_gene: TRBJ1-2; abundance: -; v_gene: TRBV6-5; d_gene: -; CDR3aa: CASSYTTGANYGYTF; CDR3nt: TGTGCCAGCAGTTACACGACAGGAGCTAACTATGGCTACACCTTC
j_gene: TRBJ2-3; abundance: few; v_gene: TRBV7-2; d_gene: -; CDR3aa: CASTTEVAADTQYF; CDR3nt: TGTGCCAGCACCACTGAGGTAGCGGCAGATACGCAGTATTTT
j_gene: TRBJ2-5; abundance: few; v_gene: TRBV4-1; d_gene: -; CDR3aa: CASSQEGGSTRTQYF; CDR3nt: TGCGCCAGCAGCCAAGAGGGTGGCAGCACAAGGACCCAGTACTTC
j_gene: TRBJ2-1; abundance: -; v_gene: TRBV20-1; d_gene: TRBD2; CDR3aa: CSTPGGARREQFF; CDR3nt: TGCAGTACCCCCGGGGGGGCCAGGCGAGAGCAGTTCTTC
j_gene: TRBJ2-3; abundance: few; v_gene: TRBV11-1; d_gene: -; CDR3aa: CASTPLERSTDTQYF; CDR3nt: TGTGCCAGCACCCCACTGGAGCGGAGCACAGATACGCAGTATTTT
j_gene: TRBJ2-2; abundance: few; v_gene: TRBV6-2/TRBV6-3; d_gene: TRBD2; CDR3aa: CATSLAGGTGELFF; CDR3nt: TGTGCCACCTCGCTAGCGGGGGGGACCGGGGAGCTGTTTTTT
j_gene: TRBJ2-2; abundance: -; v_gene: TRBV7-9; d_gene: -; CDR3aa: CASSPRSPIGSGELFF; CDR3nt: TGTGCCAGCAGCCCGCGGTCGCCTATAGGGTCCGGGGAGCTGTTTTTT
j_gene: TRBJ2-7; abundance: few; v_gene: TRBV28; d_gene: -; CDR3aa: CASRTGIGYEQYF; CDR3nt: TGTGCCAGCAGAACCGGGATAGGATACGAGCAGTACTTC
j_gene: TRBJ1-2; abundance: -; v_gene: TRBV28; d_gene: -; CDR3aa: CASSFSGRAGGGYTF; CDR3nt: TGTGCCAGCAGTTTTTCTGGTCGGGCAGGAGGTGGCTACACCTTC
j_gene: TRBJ1-4; abundance: -; v_gene: TRBV24-1; d_gene: -; CDR3aa: CATSDSQGTNEKLFF; CDR3nt: TGTGCCACCAGTGATTCGCAGGGGACTAATGAAAAACTGTTTTTT
j_gene: TRBJ2-1; abundance: -; v_gene: TRBV27; d_gene: TRBD1; CDR3aa: CASSITGDRSYNEQFF; CDR3nt: TGTGCCAGCAGCATTACAGGGGACCGCTCCTACAATGAGCAGTTCTTC
j_gene: TRBJ2-7; abundance: -; v_gene: TRBV7-2; d_gene: TRBD2; CDR3aa: CASSFTLAGSYNEQYF; CDR3nt: TGTGCCAGCAGCTTCACCCTAGCGGGCTCCTACAATGAGCAGTACTTC
j_gene: TRBJ2-3; abundance: few; v_gene: TRBV5-1; d_gene: -; CDR3aa: CASSLFRTTGNTDTQYF; CDR3nt: TGCGCCAGCAGCTTGTTTCGGACGACAGGAAACACAGATACGCAGTATTTT
j_gene: TRBJ2-7; abundance: many; v_gene: TRBV20-1; d_gene: -; CDR3aa: CSARDTDWEEQYF; CDR3nt: TGCAGTGCCCGGGACACGGATTGGGAAGAGCAGTACTTC
j_gene: TRBJ2-1; abundance: -; v_gene: TRBV2; d_gene: -; CDR3aa: CASSESSRRPLNEQFF; CDR3nt: TGTGCCAGCAGTGAATCTTCGAGGCGGCCGCTCAATGAGCAGTTCTTC
j_gene: TRBJ2-5; abundance: few; v_gene: TRBV20-1; d_gene: -; CDR3aa: CSAGDKRAQYF; CDR3nt: TGCAGTGCTGGAGATAAAAGGGCCCAGTACTTC
j_gene: TRBJ2-6; abundance: -; v_gene: TRBV14; d_gene: -; CDR3aa: CASSRQREAGANVLTF; CDR3nt: TGTGCCAGCAGCCGGCAGAGGGAGGCTGGGGCCAACGTCCTGACTTTC
j_gene: TRBJ2-1; abundance: many; v_gene: TRBV18; d_gene: TRBD1; CDR3aa: CASSPGQGHNEQFF; CDR3nt: TGTGCCAGCTCACCGGGACAGGGCCACAATGAGCAGTTCTTC
j_gene: TRBJ1-1; abundance: -; v_gene: TRBV29-1; d_gene: -; CDR3aa: CSYLGLGEAFF; CDR3nt: TGCAGTTATTTGGGGCTGGGTGAAGCTTTCTTT
j_gene: TRBJ2-7; abundance: many; v_gene: TRBV29-1; d_gene: TRBD2; CDR3aa: CSVEPGTRASEQYF; CDR3nt: TGCAGCGTTGAACCCGGGACTAGGGCGAGCGAGCAGTACTTC
j_gene: TRBJ2-7; abundance: many; v_gene: TRBV29-1; d_gene: TRBD1; CDR3aa: CSAGQGLRDYEQYF; CDR3nt: TGCAGCGCCGGACAGGGGTTGAGGGACTACGAGCAGTACTTC
j_gene: TRBJ2-7; abundance: -; v_gene: TRBV5-1; d_gene: -; CDR3aa: CASGVNYEQYF; CDR3nt: TGCGCCAGCGGCGTGAACTACGAGCAGTACTTC
j_gene: TRBJ2-7; abundance: -; v_gene: TRBV14; d_gene: -; CDR3aa: CASSQRGLRFNEQYF; CDR3nt: TGTGCCAGCAGCCAAAGGGGGTTACGGTTCAACGAGCAGTACTTC
j_gene: TRBJ2-3; abundance: -; v_gene: TRBV12-5; d_gene: TRBD2; CDR3aa: CASGLGWEGDTQYF; CDR3nt: TGTGCTAGTGGTTTGGGGTGGGAGGGAGATACGCAGTATTTT
j_gene: TRBJ2-3; abundance: -; v_gene: TRBV9; d_gene: TRBD1; CDR3aa: CASSAGQDPTDTQYF; CDR3nt: TGTGCCAGCAGCGCGGGACAGGATCCCACAGATACGCAGTATTTT
j_gene: TRBJ2-7; abundance: many; v_gene: TRBV12-3/TRBV12-4; d_gene: -; CDR3aa: CASSLGDHYEQYF; CDR3nt: TGTGCCAGCAGTTTAGGAGACCACTACGAGCAGTACTTC
j_gene: TRBJ1-4; abundance: -; v_gene: TRBV7-9; d_gene: -; CDR3aa: CASTRQGNNEKLFF; CDR3nt: TGTGCCAGCACCCGGCAGGGAAATAATGAAAAACTGTTTTTT
j_gene: TRBJ2-1; abundance: -; v_gene: TRBV5-6; d_gene: -; CDR3aa: CASSSLLASYNEQFF; CDR3nt: TGTGCCAGCAGCTCCTTACTAGCATCTTACAATGAGCAGTTCTTC
j_gene: TRBJ2-3; abundance: few; v_gene: TRBV7-8; d_gene: TRBD1; CDR3aa: CASSSRTGRDTQYF; CDR3nt: TGTGCCAGCAGCTCCCGGACAGGCAGAGATACGCAGTATTTT
j_gene: TRBJ2-7; abundance: few; v_gene: TRBV5-1; d_gene: -; CDR3aa: CASKSGPGSEQYF; CDR3nt: TGCGCCAGCAAGTCGGGGCCAGGGTCCGAGCAGTACTTC